One and the same sample provided the 6 T cell receptor beta chains below, sequenced in a study of blood T cell repertoires in COVID-19. The data were produced by immunoSEQ multiplex PCR, yet TCRdb's version contains in-frame clones alone and is incomplete. This table has 400,000 to 500,000 clones, roughly 90% appearing once. The sequenced sample was PBMCs or T cells enriched from blood (not recorded which). Every receptor here comes from a woman between 18 and 29 years old who had been exposed to COVID-19.

This clone came up once. The V gene is TRBV9, the J gene TRBJ1-5, with 9 bases matching TRBD1. Per germline, CDR1 SGDLS and CDR2 YYNGEE. This CDR3 has 15 amino acids. V shed 3 bases, J shed 4 bases, and the junction held 5 bases outside the gene matches. CDR3 sequence: CASSAGTGSNQPQHF. The CDR3 coding sequence is TGTGCCAGCAGCGCCGGGACAGGGTCAAATCAGCCCCAGCATTTT.

V usage is TRBV18 and J usage is TRBJ2-1; 7 nucleotides match TRBD1. This CDR3 contains 14 residues. The germline V gene has CDR1 KGHSH and CDR2 LQKENI. V shed 4 bases, J shed 1 base, and the junction held 1 base outside the gene matches. CDR3 DNA: TGTGCCAGCTCACAACAGGGGTCCTACAATGAGCAGTTCTTC. It specifies CASSQQGSYNEQFF.

The table lists this clone with a count of one. The chain recombines TRBV5-1 with TRBJ1-5; the D is unclear. V dropped 0 bases and J dropped 2 bases, with 9 bases sitting between them. The CDR3 is made up of 15 amino acids. The germline gives CDR1 SGHRS, CDR2 YFSETQ. DNA for the CDR3: TGCGCCAGCAGCTTGGACAATCGGGGCAATCAGCCCCAGCATTTT. It yields the protein CASSLDNRGNQPQHF.

The chain couples TRBV6-5 to TRBJ1-2; possible D gene TRBD1, 6 bases. This CDR3 comprises 15 residues. In germline, CDR1 is MNHEY, CDR2 SVGAGI. The V end was cut by 5 bases, the J end by 2 bases, with 15 bases between. This CDR3 reads CASSPRQDSNYGYTF. In DNA form, the CDR3 reads TGTGCCAGCAGTCCTCGACAGGATTCAAACTATGGCTACACCTTC.

The chain has TRBV18 and TRBJ2-7; TRBD2 matches 8 bases. Germline-derived CDR1 and CDR2 are KGHSH and LQKENI. The CDR3 has 15 amino acids. With 1 base clipped from V and 5 bases from J, the junction kept 7 bases outside the gene matches. CDR3 in DNA: TGTGCCAGCTCACCACGGACCAGCGGGGGTCACGAGCAGTACTTC. This gives the protein CASSPRTSGGHEQYF.

The rearrangement links TRBV2 to TRBJ1-1; 10 nucleotides agree with TRBD1. The length of the CDR3 is 14 residues. V lost 6 bases and J lost 5; bases outside the gene matches: 6. Germline assignment: CDR1 SNHLY and CDR2 FYNNEI. The CDR3 nucleotides read TGTGCCAGCAGACGACAGGGGGCGAGAACTGAAGCTTTCTTT. This translates into CASRRQGARTEAFF.